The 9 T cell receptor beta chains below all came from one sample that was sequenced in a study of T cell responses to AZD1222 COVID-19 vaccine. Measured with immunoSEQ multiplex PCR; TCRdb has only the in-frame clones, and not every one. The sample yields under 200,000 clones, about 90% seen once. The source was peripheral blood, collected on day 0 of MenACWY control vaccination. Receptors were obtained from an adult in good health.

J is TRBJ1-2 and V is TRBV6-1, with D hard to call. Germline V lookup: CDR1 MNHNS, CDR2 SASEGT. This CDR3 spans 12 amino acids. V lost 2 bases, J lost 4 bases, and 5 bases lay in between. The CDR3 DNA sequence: TGTGCCAGCAGTGAACGAGCCTATGGCTACACCTTC. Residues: CASSERAYGYTF.

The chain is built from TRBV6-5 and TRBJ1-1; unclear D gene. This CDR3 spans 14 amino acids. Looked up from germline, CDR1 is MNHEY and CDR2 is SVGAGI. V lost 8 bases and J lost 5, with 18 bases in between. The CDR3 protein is CASAHSLVETEAFF. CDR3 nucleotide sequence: TGTGCCAGCGCTCACAGCTTAGTGGAAACTGAAGCTTTCTTT.

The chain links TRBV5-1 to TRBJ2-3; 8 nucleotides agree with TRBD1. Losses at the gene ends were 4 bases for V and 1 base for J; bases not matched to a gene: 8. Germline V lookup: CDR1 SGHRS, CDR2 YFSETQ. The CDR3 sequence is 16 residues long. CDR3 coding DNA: TGCGCCAGCAGCCCCTCCCCGACAGGGGGCACAGATACGCAGTATTTT. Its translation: CASSPSPTGGTDTQYF.

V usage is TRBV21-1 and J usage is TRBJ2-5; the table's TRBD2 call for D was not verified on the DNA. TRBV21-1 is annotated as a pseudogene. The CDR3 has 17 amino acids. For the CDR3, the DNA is TGTGCCAGCAGCCGTATGAGGATGAGGGAGGGACAAGAGACCCAGTACTTC. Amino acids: CASSRMRMREGQETQYF.

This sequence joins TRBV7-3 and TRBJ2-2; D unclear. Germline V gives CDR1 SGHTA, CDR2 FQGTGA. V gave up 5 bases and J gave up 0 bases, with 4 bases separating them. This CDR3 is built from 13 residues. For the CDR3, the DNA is TGTGCCAGCAGCCCGTCGAACACCGGGGAGCTGTTTTTT. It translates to CASSPSNTGELFF.

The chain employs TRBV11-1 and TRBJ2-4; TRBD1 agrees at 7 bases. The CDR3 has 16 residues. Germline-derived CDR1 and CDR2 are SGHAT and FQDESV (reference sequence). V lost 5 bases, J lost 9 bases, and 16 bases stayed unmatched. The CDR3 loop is CASSLRRQGTRSIQYF. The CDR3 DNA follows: TGTGCCAGCAGCCTCAGACGACAGGGAACGAGGAGCATTCAGTACTTC. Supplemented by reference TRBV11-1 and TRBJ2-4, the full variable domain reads EAEVAQSPRYKITEKSQAVAFWCDPISGHATLYWYRQILGQGPELLVQFQDESVVDDSQLPKDRFSAERLKGVDSTLKIQPAELGDSAMYLCASSLRRQGTRSIQYFGAGTRLSVL.

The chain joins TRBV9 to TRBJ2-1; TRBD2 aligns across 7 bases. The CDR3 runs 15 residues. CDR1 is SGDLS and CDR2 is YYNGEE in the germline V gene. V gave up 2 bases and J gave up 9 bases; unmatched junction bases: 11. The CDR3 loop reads CASSVSGLVGGEQFF. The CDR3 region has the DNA TGTGCCAGCAGCGTTTCAGGACTAGTCGGTGGTGAGCAGTTCTTC.

CDR3 nucleotide sequence: TGTGCCAGCAGCGTAGGGGCGGGACTCTTGAACACTGAAGCTTTCTTT. Translated: CASSVGAGLLNTEAFF. The chain combines TRBV9 with TRBJ1-1; tentatively, D is TRBD1 (5 bases). Germline assignment: CDR1 SGDLS and CDR2 YYNGEE. V shed 0 bases and J shed 0 bases, with 12 bases lying between them. The CDR3 spans 16 residues.

CDR3 coding DNA: TGTGCCAGCAGCTTAACGTCAGTACTCAACACTGAAGCTTTCTTT. Its protein product is CASSLTSVLNTEAFF. The V and J genes are TRBV7-3 and TRBJ1-1; D gene ambiguous. The V end lost 0 bases, the J end lost 2 bases, and 10 bases lay between the germline ends. This CDR3 has 15 residues. Per the germline V gene, CDR1 is SGHTA and CDR2 is FQGTGA.